The next 19 T cell receptor beta chains were all read from a single sample in a study of somatic mutations in cytotoxic T cells in rheumatoid arthritis (dated by TCRdb to 2016 to 2017). Receptors were amplified or captured by the immunoSEQ multiplex PCR assay. This immuneACCESS table, as held by TCRdb, lists in-frame sequences with V and J called but not all clones. Of the missing ones, under half trace to an unresolved V gene in checked studies; the others have no known cause. The sample table lists roughly 9,400 clones, around 75% of them with a count of one. The ten largest clones represent 30% to 45% of the sample. Sequenced: CD8+ T cells sorted from blood. The source is a woman aged 45 to 65 in good health.

The count of this clone is one. The chain couples TRBV29-1 to TRBJ2-7; a possible D gene is TRBD1 (5 bases). The germline V and J ends were trimmed by 6 bases and 0 bases, with 15 bases remaining between them. CDR3 length: 14 amino acids. Germline V lookup: CDR1 SQVTM, CDR2 ANQGSEA. This CDR3 is CSVYGRESSYEQYF. In DNA form, the CDR3 reads TGCAGCGTGTACGGCAGGGAAAGCTCCTACGAGCAGTACTTC.

V is TRBV27 and J is TRBJ2-1; 10 nucleotides line up with TRBD2. Germline values: CDR1 MNHEY, CDR2 SMNVEV (reference sequence). The CDR3 totals 15 residues. Trimming cost V 1 base and J 10 bases; bases outside gene matches: 7. The CDR3 loop reads CASSLLNSGGPEQFF. The CDR3 coding sequence is TGTGCCAGCAGTTTATTGAATAGCGGGGGGCCCGAGCAGTTCTTC.

This chain uses TRBV15 with TRBJ2-3, with 12 bases aligning to TRBD1. The V gene's germline CDR1 is LNHNV and CDR2 YYDKDF (reference sequence). The CDR3 is 16 amino acids. With V trimmed by 3 bases and J by 3 bases, 4 bases remained unmatched. The CDR3 reads CATSSPGQGATDTQYF. The CDR3 DNA reads TGTGCCACCAGCAGCCCGGGACAGGGGGCTACAGATACGCAGTATTTT. Drawing the rest from reference TRBV15 and TRBJ2-3, the complete variable domain is DAMVIQNPRYQVTQFGKPVTLSCSQTLNHNVMYWYQQKSSQAPKLLFHYYDKDFNNEADTPDNFQSRRPNTSFCFLDIRSPGLGDTAMYLCATSSPGQGATDTQYFGPGTRLTVL.

The genes are TRBV4-1 and TRBJ1-5, with D possibly matching TRBD1 (5 bases). There are 18 residues in the CDR3. Germline V CDR1 and CDR2: MGHRA, YSYEKL. The V end lost 0 bases, the J end lost 3 bases, and 18 bases lay between the germline ends. As DNA, the CDR3 is TGCGCCAGCAGCCAAGAAGGGTTTGTCAGGGCCCTCAATCAGCCCCAGCATTTT. This encodes CASSQEGFVRALNQPQHF.

The V call is TRBV4-1, the J call TRBJ2-7, with TRBD1 identical over 7 bases. The CDR3 is made up of 14 amino acids. CDR1 and CDR2 from the germline V gene are MGHRA and YSYEKL. V lost 2 bases and J lost 3; bases outside the gene matches: 4. This CDR3 is CASSQFPGGYEQYF. CDR3 sequence (DNA): TGCGCCAGCAGCCAATTCCCAGGGGGCTACGAGCAGTACTTC.

V usage is TRBV4-2 and J usage is TRBJ2-6, with TRBD1 identical over 8 bases. The germline V gene has CDR1 LGHNA and CDR2 YNFKEQ. The CDR3 consists of 17 residues. V trimming: 3 bases; J trimming: 0 bases; junction bases outside the gene matches: 4. This chain's CDR3 is CASSHRQGSSGANVLTF. The DNA for the CDR3 is TGTGCCAGCAGCCACCGACAGGGGAGCTCTGGGGCCAACGTCCTGACTTTC.

With respect to this clone: Sequence at one end of the junction differs from germline and may be a read error. The rearrangement links TRBV18 to TRBJ2-7; 8 nucleotides line up with TRBD1. Germline lookup yields CDR1 KGHSH and CDR2 LQKENI. The CDR3 totals 14 residues. The CDR3 region is CASPPDRETYEQYF. CDR3 DNA: TGTGCCAGCCCACCGGACAGGGAAACCTACGAGCAGTACTTC.

The rearrangement links TRBV27 to TRBJ1-5; D ambiguous. Germline values: CDR1 MNHEY, CDR2 SMNVEV (reference sequence). V lost 8 bases to trimming and J lost 0 bases, with 11 bases between them. The CDR3 totals 14 residues. The CDR3 spells CASGIRGSNQPQHF. Written as DNA, the CDR3 is TGTGCCAGCGGTATACGGGGTAGCAATCAGCCCCAGCATTTT.

The chain uses TRBV9 and TRBJ2-7; possibly TRBD2 for D (6 bases). This CDR3 comprises 15 residues. Trimming took 0 bases from V and 2 from J, leaving 12 bases between them. CDR1 and CDR2 (germline): SGDLS, YYNGEE. The CDR3 nucleotides read TGTGCCAGCAGCGTAGAGGGACTTCCCGCCTACGAGCAGTACTTC. Amino acids: CASSVEGLPAYEQYF.

The chain has TRBV7-2 and TRBJ2-5; D possibly corresponds to TRBD1 (6 bases). CDR3 length equals 17 residues. With 5 bases removed from V and 0 bases from J, the gap between germline ends came to 19 bases. Germline-derived CDR1 and CDR2 are SGHTA and FQGNSA. The CDR3 protein is CASSRRLIRDNQETQYF. The CDR3 nucleotides are TGTGCCAGCAGCAGAAGACTGATCCGGGACAACCAAGAGACCCAGTACTTC.

The genes are TRBV5-4 and TRBJ2-7; unclear D gene. In germline, CDR1 is SGHNT, CDR2 YYREEE (reference sequence). The CDR3 contains 14 residues. Between the trimmed V and J ends, which lost 0 bases and 3 bases, there was a span of 10 bases. DNA for the CDR3: TGTGCCAGCAGCTTGGACCCCCGGAGCTACGAGCAGTACTTC. Protein: CASSLDPRSYEQYF. The full variable domain, completed using reference TRBV5-4 and TRBJ2-7, is ETGVTQSPTHLIKTRGQQVTLRCSSQSGHNTVSWYQQALGQGPQFIFQYYREEENGRGNFPPRFSGLQFPNYSSELNVNALELDDSALYLCASSLDPRSYEQYFGPGTRLTVT.

V usage is TRBV7-9 and J usage is TRBJ2-1; 7 bases fit TRBD2. Germline-derived CDR1 and CDR2 are SEHNR and FQNEAQ (reference sequence). This CDR3 has 12 amino acids. V gave up 5 bases and J gave up 7 bases; unmatched junction bases: 2. The CDR3, as DNA: TGTGCCAGCAGCAGACTAGCAAATGAGCAGTTCTTC. As protein: CASSRLANEQFF.

This clone has a handful of counts. The CDR3 spells CASSSSRVSYEQYF. CDR3 in DNA: TGTGCCAGCAGCTCTTCCAGGGTCTCCTACGAGCAGTACTTC. This rearrangement joins TRBV7-2 to TRBJ2-7; perhaps TRBD1 as D (5 bases). CDR3 size: 14 residues. V lost 4 bases to trimming and J lost 0 bases, with 10 bases between them. The germline V gene has CDR1 SGHTA and CDR2 FQGNSA.

V gene TRBV7-2 combines with J gene TRBJ2-1, with D possibly being TRBD2 (5 bases). The germline V and J ends were trimmed by 1 base and 4 bases, with 8 bases remaining between them. CDR1 SGHTA and CDR2 FQGNSA come from the germline V gene. CDR3 length: 14 residues. The CDR3 DNA reads TGTGCCAGCAGCTTAGAACTAGTATACAATGAGCAGTTCTTC. Residues: CASSLELVYNEQFF.

J is TRBJ2-2 and V is TRBV10-3; the match to TRBD1 covers 9 bases. Germline loops: CDR1 ENHRY, CDR2 SYGVKD. Trimming cost V 8 bases and J 6 bases; bases outside gene matches: 4. The CDR3 runs to 13 residues. CDR3 sequence (DNA): TGTGCCATCGACGACAGGGGGGCCGGGGAGCTGTTTTTT. It codes for CAIDDRGAGELFF.

The chain employs TRBV28 and TRBJ2-3; weak D call: TRBD2 (6 bases). This CDR3 has 19 amino acids. V was pared by 4 bases and J by 0 bases, with 23 bases between. CDR1 is MDHEN and CDR2 is SYDVKM in the germline V gene. This CDR3 reads CASSSLRFERGISTDTQYF. The DNA for the CDR3 is TGTGCCAGCAGTTCTTTGCGGTTCGAGCGCGGGATCAGCACAGATACGCAGTATTTT.

Comments on this clone: One junction end does not reproduce the germline sequence, and a read error may be involved. The chain uses TRBV7-7 and TRBJ1-4; D possibly corresponds to TRBD1 (5 bases). Germline V gene data show CDR1 as SSHAT and CDR2 as FNYEAQ (reference sequence). This CDR3 is 18 amino acids long. DNA of the CDR3: TGTGCTAGCAGCCCTTACCCGATCGGGGGATTCGTTTATGAAAAACTGTTTTTT. Translation gives CASSPYPIGGFVYEKLFF.

DNA of the CDR3: TGTGCCAGCAGTGGAGGACTCCAGTTCGAGCAGTACTTC. The encoded protein is CASSGGLQFEQYF. This rearrangement joins TRBV6-1 to TRBJ2-7; a possible D gene is TRBD2 (5 bases). This CDR3 contains 13 residues. Trimming cost V 4 bases and J 6 bases, with 13 bases left between them. Germline V lookup: CDR1 MNHNS, CDR2 SASEGT.

The chain is built from TRBV5-1 and TRBJ1-2; no clear D gene. This CDR3 is 13 amino acids long. The ends were cut back, 2 bases at V and 3 bases at J, with 8 bases in the middle. The V gene's germline CDR1 is SGHRS and CDR2 YFSETQ. The CDR3 loop is CASSFAGDYGYTF. In DNA, the CDR3 is TGCGCCAGCAGCTTCGCGGGAGACTATGGCTACACCTTC. The complete variable domain, with remaining parts taken from reference TRBV5-1 and TRBJ1-2, reads KAGVTQTPRYLIKTRGQQVTLSCSPISGHRSVSWYQQTPGQGLQFLFEYFSETQRNKGNFPGRFSGRQFSNSRSEMNVSTLELGDSALYLCASSFAGDYGYTFGSGTRLTVV.